The 21 T cell receptor beta chains listed next were all sequenced from one sample in a study of regulatory T cells in long-lasting Graves disease. The time point is: newly diagnosed GD, antithyroid drugs for less than 3 months. From RNA extracted from PBMCs, the TCR library was made. The TCR beta library used iRepertoire HTBI primers with Arm-PCR amplification of CDR3. In TCRdb, the multiplex PCR reads were re-called with MiXCR into one record per CDR3 protein. Of about 540,000 distinct CDR3 sequences listed, about 14% were seen once; the top ten hold roughly a tenth. These sequences were also reported in another study, on T cells in Graves' hyperthyroidism and ophthalmopathy.

Sequencing was performed on peripheral blood mononuclear cells (PBMCs), taken at new diagnosis, from a patient treated with antithyroid drugs. The receptors derive from a man younger than 40 with Graves disease.

This clonotype appeared many times. This sequence joins TRBV11-2 and TRBJ1-5; 8 nucleotides align to TRBD1. Germline CDR1 is SGHAT and CDR2 is FQNNGV. This CDR3 has 16 amino acids. The trim removed 1 base at V and 6 bases at J, leaving 8 bases unmatched. The DNA of the CDR3 is TGTGCCAGCAGCTTAGGGACAGGGAGGGGAAGTCAGCCCCAGCATTTT. It codes for CASSLGTGRGSQPQHF.

V and J are TRBV6-1 and TRBJ2-7; 8 nucleotides align to TRBD1. The CDR3 consists of 12 residues. The germline V gene has CDR1 MNHNS and CDR2 SASEGT. V trimming: 7 bases; J trimming: 6 bases; junction bases outside the gene matches: 5. In nucleotides, the CDR3 is TGTGCCAGCATCGCAGGGGGCTTCGAGCAGTACTTC. The encoded protein is CASIAGGFEQYF.

This clonotype came up many times. CDR3 sequence reads: CSAHRRPDLGNEQFF. Here the CDR3 DNA reads TGCAGCGCCCATCGGCGGCCCGACTTGGGCAATGAGCAGTTCTTC. The chain is built from TRBV29-1 and TRBJ2-1; D call uncertain. The V gene's germline CDR1 is SQVTM and CDR2 ANQGSEA. This CDR3 has 15 residues. V lost 7 bases to trimming and J lost 6 bases, with 22 bases between them.

This clonotype was observed a handful of times. The rearrangement uses TRBV30 and TRBJ1-2; 7 bases are a match to TRBD1. The germline V gene has CDR1 GTSNPN and CDR2 SVGIG (reference sequence). This CDR3 is 13 amino acids long. The DNA of the CDR3 is TGTGGGGCACGCCCGGGACAGCCCTATGGCTACACCTTC. Encoded protein: CGARPGQPYGYTF.

This clonotype appeared a few times. This chain joins TRBV5-1 and TRBJ1-1, with D unresolved. There are 13 residues in the CDR3. In germline, CDR1 is SGHRS, CDR2 YFSETQ. V lost 7 bases and J lost 4, with 14 bases in between. The CDR3 bases are TGCGCCAGCCGGGGTGTGGCAGGCACTGAAGCTTTCTTT. Amino acid sequence: CASRGVAGTEAFF.

This clonotype appeared a few times. V usage is TRBV6-1 and J usage is TRBJ1-3, with a weak D call TRBD1 (6 bases). Germline CDR1 and CDR2: MNHNS and SASEGT. V dropped 10 bases and J dropped 0 bases, with 16 bases sitting between them. The CDR3 extends over 15 amino acids. CDR3 protein: CAKRGGRLSGNTIYF. The CDR3 DNA sequence: TGTGCCAAACGGGGGGGCCGGCTCTCTGGAAACACCATATATTTT.

V and J are TRBV4-1 and TRBJ1-2; 9 bases align to TRBD1. Germline trimming cut 1 base from V and 4 bases from J; bases unmatched to any gene: 4. Germline V gives CDR1 MGHRA, CDR2 YSYEKL. This CDR3 is built from 15 residues. The CDR3 sequence: CASSQAGTGSYGYTF. In DNA, the CDR3 is TGCGCCAGCAGCCAAGCCGGGACAGGGTCCTATGGCTACACCTTC.

This clonotype has ten or more counts. The chain uses TRBV6-1 and TRBJ2-3; 9 positions match TRBD2. The CDR3 is made up of 15 amino acids. The germline V gene has CDR1 MNHNS and CDR2 SASEGT. The V and J ends lost 5 bases and 1 base, in that order; junction bases with no gene match: 4. The CDR3 loop is CASSIAGDGTDTQYF. Written as DNA, the CDR3 is TGTGCCAGCAGTATAGCGGGAGACGGCACAGATACGCAGTATTTT.

This clonotype turned up a few times. The chain is built from TRBV6-2 or TRBV6-3 and TRBJ2-7; possibly TRBD1 or TRBD2 for D (5 bases each). Germline V CDR1 and CDR2: MNHEY, SVGEGT. The CDR3 has 15 amino acids. V shed 5 bases and J shed 0 bases, with 14 bases lying between them. Here the CDR3 DNA reads TGTGCCAGCAGTCACGGGACCAAAAGCTCCTACGAGCAGTACTTC. This translates into CASSHGTKSSYEQYF.

This clonotype was detected a few times. The CDR3 sequence: CASSLGPAGTGFVGARQETQYF. The CDR3 bases are TGTGCCAGCAGCTTAGGCCCGGCCGGGACAGGGTTCGTAGGAGCCCGCCAAGAGACCCAGTACTTC. The rearrangement joins TRBV28 to TRBJ2-5; 9 nucleotides agree with TRBD1. With V trimmed by 6 bases and J by 1 base, 27 bases remained unmatched. There are 22 residues in the CDR3. CDR1 is MDHEN and CDR2 is SYDVKM in the germline V gene.

This clonotype was found a few times. V is TRBV5-1 and J is TRBJ2-7, with TRBD1 as a possible D gene (7 bases). V was shortened by 4 bases and J by 7 bases, with 21 bases between the two germline ends. Germline values: CDR1 SGHRS, CDR2 YFSETQ. The CDR3 length is 15 residues. Here the CDR3 reads CASSPLAGGLLEQYF. The CDR3 DNA is TGCGCCAGCAGCCCTCTGGCAGGGGGGCTACTTGAGCAGTACTTC.

This clonotype has a handful of counts. J is TRBJ1-2 and V is TRBV29-1; perhaps TRBD1 as D (6 bases). Germline-derived CDR1 and CDR2 are SQVTM and ANQGSEA. The ends were cut back, 6 bases at V and 4 bases at J, with 15 bases in the middle. This CDR3 contains 13 residues. The CDR3 nucleotides are TGCAGCGTCAGAATGACAGGAGCCTATGGCTACACCTTC. This encodes CSVRMTGAYGYTF.

This chain uses TRBV7-2 with TRBJ2-5; possible D gene TRBD1, 5 bases. Germline-derived CDR1 and CDR2 are SGHTA and FQGNSA. This CDR3 region has 14 residues. The germline V and J ends were trimmed by 0 bases and 5 bases, with 10 bases remaining between them. The CDR3 sequence is CASSLATRVETQYF. The CDR3 region has the DNA TGTGCCAGCAGCTTAGCCACCAGGGTTGAGACCCAGTACTTC.

This chain links TRBV11-2 with TRBJ2-1; TRBD2 agrees at 7 bases. With V trimmed by 4 bases and J by 7 bases, 19 bases remained unmatched. Germline loops: CDR1 SGHAT, CDR2 FQNNGV. CDR3 size: 18 residues. CDR3 in DNA: TGTGCCAGCAGCTCGACTAGCCGGCCCATCCTAGGATCGAATGAGCAGTTCTTC. Its translation: CASSSTSRPILGSNEQFF.

This clonotype appeared a few times. This chain connects TRBV3-1 to TRBJ2-2; unclear D gene. The germline V and J ends were trimmed by 4 bases and 1 base, with 7 bases remaining between them. CDR1 is LGHDT and CDR2 is YNNKEL in the germline V gene (reference sequence). This CDR3 is built from 14 residues. The CDR3 region has the DNA TGTGCCAGCAGCCCTTGGGAGAACACCGGGGAGCTGTTTTTT. It is translated as CASSPWENTGELFF.

This clonotype was picked up many times. The chain employs TRBV5-1 and TRBJ2-1, with no clear D. The CDR3 has 13 amino acids. The ends were cut back, 1 base at V and 8 bases at J, with 10 bases in the middle. The germline V gene encodes CDR1 SGHRS and CDR2 YFSETQ. CDR3 region: CASSLSIKDEQFF. Here the CDR3 DNA reads TGCGCCAGCAGCTTGTCCATTAAGGATGAGCAGTTCTTC.

J is TRBJ2-1 and V is TRBV3-1; the D gene could be TRBD1 or TRBD2 (5 bases each). Deletions cut 1 base from V and 8 bases from J, with 18 bases between. The CDR3 runs 16 residues. Germline V lookup: CDR1 LGHDT, CDR2 YNNKEL (reference sequence). CDR3 DNA: TGTGCCAGCAGCCAAGTCGGGACCGCTAGTGGCGATGAGCAGTTCTTC. Translated, it gives CASSQVGTASGDEQFF.

This sequence joins TRBV30 and TRBJ2-2; 7 bases are shared with TRBD1. CDR3 length: 15 amino acids. In germline, CDR1 is GTSNPN, CDR2 SVGIG (reference sequence). J gave up 4 bases and V 3 bases, and 8 bases lay outside the gene matches. CDR3 sequence (DNA): TGTGCCTGGAGGCTCGAGGGGGCCGGCACCGGGGAGCTGTTTTTT. Encoded protein: CAWRLEGAGTGELFF.

This clonotype was recorded many times. The rearrangement uses TRBV11-2 and TRBJ1-2, with a possible D match to TRBD1 (6 bases). From germline, CDR1 is SGHAT and CDR2 FQNNGV. The germline V and J ends were trimmed by 1 base and 8 bases, with 17 bases remaining between them. This CDR3 spans 15 amino acids. The CDR3 region has the DNA TGTGCCAGCAGCTTAGGGGGACAACGGGAGGAGGGCTACACCTTC. Translation: CASSLGGQREEGYTF.

This clonotype was detected only a few times. The genes are TRBV20-1 and TRBJ2-1; perhaps D is TRBD1 or TRBD2 (7 bases each). Germline V gene data show CDR1 as DFQATT and CDR2 as SNEGSKA (reference sequence). Trimming pared 6 bases from V and 7 bases from J, leaving 19 bases between. The CDR3 totals 14 residues. CDR3 in amino acids: CSAGDLRGGNEQFF. The CDR3 bases are TGCAGTGCAGGAGACCTCAGGGGGGGAAATGAGCAGTTCTTC.

This clonotype occurred many times. The chain employs TRBV5-1 and TRBJ1-4; a possible D gene is TRBD1 (6 bases). CDR1 is SGHRS, CDR2 YFSETQ, per germline. The length of the CDR3 is 15 residues. The V end was cut by 0 bases, the J end by 8 bases, with 14 bases between. The DNA for the CDR3 is TGCGCCAGCAGCTTGGCCGTAGGGGGGCAAGAAAAACTGTTTTTT. It specifies CASSLAVGGQEKLFF.